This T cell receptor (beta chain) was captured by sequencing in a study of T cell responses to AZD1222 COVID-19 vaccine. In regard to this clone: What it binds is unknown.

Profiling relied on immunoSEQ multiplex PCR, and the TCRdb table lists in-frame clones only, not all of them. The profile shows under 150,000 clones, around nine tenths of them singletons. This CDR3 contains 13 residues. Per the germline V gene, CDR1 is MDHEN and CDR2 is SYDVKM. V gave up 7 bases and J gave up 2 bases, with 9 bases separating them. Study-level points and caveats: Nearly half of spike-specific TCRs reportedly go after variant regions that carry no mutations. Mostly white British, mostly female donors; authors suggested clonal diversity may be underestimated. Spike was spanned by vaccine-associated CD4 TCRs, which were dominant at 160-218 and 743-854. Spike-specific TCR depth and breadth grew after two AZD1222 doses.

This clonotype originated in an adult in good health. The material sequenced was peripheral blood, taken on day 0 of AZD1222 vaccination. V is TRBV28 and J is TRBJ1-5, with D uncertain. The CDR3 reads CASKSPGNQPQHF. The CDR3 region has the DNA TGTGCCAGCAAATCCCCCGGCAATCAGCCCCAGCATTTT.